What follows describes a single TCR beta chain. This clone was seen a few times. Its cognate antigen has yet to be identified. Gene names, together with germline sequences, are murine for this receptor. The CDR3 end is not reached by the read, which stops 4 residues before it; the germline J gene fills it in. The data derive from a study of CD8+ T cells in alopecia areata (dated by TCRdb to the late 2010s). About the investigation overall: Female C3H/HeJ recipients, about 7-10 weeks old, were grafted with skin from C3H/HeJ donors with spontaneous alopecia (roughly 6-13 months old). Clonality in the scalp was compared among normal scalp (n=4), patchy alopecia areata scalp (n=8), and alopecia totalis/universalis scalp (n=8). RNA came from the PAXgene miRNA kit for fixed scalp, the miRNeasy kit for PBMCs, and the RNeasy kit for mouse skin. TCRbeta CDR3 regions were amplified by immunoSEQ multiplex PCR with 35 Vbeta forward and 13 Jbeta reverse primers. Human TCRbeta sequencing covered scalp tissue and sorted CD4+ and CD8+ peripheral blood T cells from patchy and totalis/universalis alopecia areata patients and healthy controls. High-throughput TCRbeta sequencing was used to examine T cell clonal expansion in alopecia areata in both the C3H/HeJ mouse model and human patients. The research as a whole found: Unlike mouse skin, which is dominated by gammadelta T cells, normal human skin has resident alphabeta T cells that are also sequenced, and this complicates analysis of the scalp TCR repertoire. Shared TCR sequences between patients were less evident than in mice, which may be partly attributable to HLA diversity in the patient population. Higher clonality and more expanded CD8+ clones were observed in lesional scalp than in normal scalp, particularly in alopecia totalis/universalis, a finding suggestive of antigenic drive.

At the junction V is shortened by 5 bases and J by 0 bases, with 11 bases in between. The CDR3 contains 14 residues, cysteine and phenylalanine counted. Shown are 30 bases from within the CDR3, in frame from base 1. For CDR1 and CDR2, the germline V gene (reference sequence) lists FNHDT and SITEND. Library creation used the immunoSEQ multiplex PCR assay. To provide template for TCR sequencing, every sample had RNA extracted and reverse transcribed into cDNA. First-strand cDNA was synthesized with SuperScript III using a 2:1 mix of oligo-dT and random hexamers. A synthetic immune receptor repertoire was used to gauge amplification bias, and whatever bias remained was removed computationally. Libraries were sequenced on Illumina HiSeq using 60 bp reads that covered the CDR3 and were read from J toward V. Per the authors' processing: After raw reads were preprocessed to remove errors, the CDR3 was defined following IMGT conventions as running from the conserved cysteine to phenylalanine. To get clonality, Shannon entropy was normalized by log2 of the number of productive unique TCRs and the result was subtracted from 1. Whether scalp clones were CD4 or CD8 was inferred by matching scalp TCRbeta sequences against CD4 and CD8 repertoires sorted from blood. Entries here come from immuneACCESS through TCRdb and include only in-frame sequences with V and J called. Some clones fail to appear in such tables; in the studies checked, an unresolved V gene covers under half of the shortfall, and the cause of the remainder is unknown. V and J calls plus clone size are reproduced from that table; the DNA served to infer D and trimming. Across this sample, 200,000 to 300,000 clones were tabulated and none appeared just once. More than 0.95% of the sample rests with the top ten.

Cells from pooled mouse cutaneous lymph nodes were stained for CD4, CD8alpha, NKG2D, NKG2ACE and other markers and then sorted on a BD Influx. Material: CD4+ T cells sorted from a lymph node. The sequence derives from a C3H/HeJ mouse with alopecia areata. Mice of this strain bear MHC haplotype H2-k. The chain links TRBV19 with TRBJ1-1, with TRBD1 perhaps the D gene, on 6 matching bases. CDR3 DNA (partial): TGTGCCAGCAGCACCGGGACACCAAACACA. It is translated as CASSTGTPNT. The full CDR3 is CASSTGTPNTEVFF. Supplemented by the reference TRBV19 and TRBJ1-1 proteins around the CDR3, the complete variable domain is GGIITQTPKFLIGQEGQKLTLKCQQNFNHDTMYWYRQDSGKGLRLIYYSITENDLQKGDLSEGYDASREKKSSFSLTVTSAQKNEMAVFLCASSTGTPNTEVFFGKGTRLTVV.